This TCR beta chain is from a study of blood T cell repertoires in COVID-19. Here immunoSEQ multiplex PCR was the method, and the copy in TCRdb shows in-frame clones only, minus some. Among about half a million clones listed, approximately 90% were seen once. Trimming removed 0 bases from V and 9 bases from J; junction bases left unmatched: 8. Germline lookup yields CDR1 SGDLS and CDR2 YYNGEE. This CDR3 region has 15 residues. V and J are TRBV9 and TRBJ2-1, with 8 positions matching TRBD2. Material: PBMCs or T cells enriched from blood (not recorded which). This sequence originates from a woman aged 55-75 years who had recovered from COVID-19. The DNA of the CDR3 is TGTGCCAGCAGCGTAGAGGGGCTAGCGGGCCTTGAGCAGTTCTTC. It codes for CASSVEGLAGLEQFF. The full variable domain, in which reference TRBV9 and TRBJ2-1 provide the parts outside the CDR3, is DSGVTQTPKHLITATGQRVTLRCSPRSGDLSVYWYQQSLDQGLQFLIQYYNGEERAKGNILERFSAQQFPDLHSELNLSSLELGDSALYFCASSVEGLAGLEQFFGPGTRLTVL.